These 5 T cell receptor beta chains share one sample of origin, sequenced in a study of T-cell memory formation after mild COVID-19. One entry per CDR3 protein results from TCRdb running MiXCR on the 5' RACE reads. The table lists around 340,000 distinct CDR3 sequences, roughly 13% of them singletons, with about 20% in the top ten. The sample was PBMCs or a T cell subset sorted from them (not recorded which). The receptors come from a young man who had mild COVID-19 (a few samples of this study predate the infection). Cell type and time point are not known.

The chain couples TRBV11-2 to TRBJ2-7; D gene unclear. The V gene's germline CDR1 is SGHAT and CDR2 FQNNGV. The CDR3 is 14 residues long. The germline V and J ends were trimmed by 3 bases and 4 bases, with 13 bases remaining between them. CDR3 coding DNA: TGTGCCAGCAGCTTTGGAACCTCCCCATACGAGCAGTACTTC. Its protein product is CASSFGTSPYEQYF.

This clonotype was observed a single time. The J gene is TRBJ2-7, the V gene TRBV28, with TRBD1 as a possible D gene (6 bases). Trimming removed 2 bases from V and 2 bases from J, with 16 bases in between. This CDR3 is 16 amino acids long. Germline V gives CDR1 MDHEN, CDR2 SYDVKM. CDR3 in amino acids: CASSLPRDTGPYEQYF. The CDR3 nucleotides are TGTGCCAGCAGTTTACCCCGGGACACTGGCCCCTACGAGCAGTACTTC. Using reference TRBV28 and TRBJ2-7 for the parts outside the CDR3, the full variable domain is DVKVTQSSRYLVKRTGEKVFLECVQDMDHENMFWYRQDPGLGLRLIYFSYDVKMKEKGDIPEGYSVSREKKERFSLILESASTNQTSMYLCASSLPRDTGPYEQYFGPGTRLTVT.

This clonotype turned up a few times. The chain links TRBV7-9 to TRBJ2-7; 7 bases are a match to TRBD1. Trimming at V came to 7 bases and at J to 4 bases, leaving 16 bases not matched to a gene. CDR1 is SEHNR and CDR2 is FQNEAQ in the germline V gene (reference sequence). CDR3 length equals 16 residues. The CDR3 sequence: CASTPPQTGYGYEQYF. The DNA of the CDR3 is TGTGCCAGCACCCCACCTCAGACAGGGTACGGGTACGAGCAGTACTTC. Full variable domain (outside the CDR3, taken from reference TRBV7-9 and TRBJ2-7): DTGVSQNPRHKITKRGQNVTFRCDPISEHNRLYWYRQTLGQGPEFLTYFQNEAQLEKSRLLSDRFSAERPKGSFSTLEIQRTEQGDSAMYLCASTPPQTGYGYEQYFGPGTRLTVT.

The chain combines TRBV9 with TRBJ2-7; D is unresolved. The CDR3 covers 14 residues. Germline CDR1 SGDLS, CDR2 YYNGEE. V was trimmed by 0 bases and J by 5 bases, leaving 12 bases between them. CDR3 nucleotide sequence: TGTGCCAGCAGCGTAGATATTAGCAGCCACGAGCAGTACTTC. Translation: CASSVDISSHEQYF.

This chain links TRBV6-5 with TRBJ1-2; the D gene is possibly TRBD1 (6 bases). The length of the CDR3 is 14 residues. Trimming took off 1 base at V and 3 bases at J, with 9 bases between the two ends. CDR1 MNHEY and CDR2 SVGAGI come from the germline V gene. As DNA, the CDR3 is TGTGCCAGCAGTTACTTGGGGGGCGACTATGGCTACACCTTC. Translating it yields CASSYLGGDYGYTF.